The present T cell receptor (beta chain) was sequenced within a study of identical twins. Broader study findings: The degree of excess twin sharing was weaker in beta out-of-frame sequences.

Points on this clonotype: The antigen remains undetermined.

V dropped 6 bases and J dropped 0 bases, with 9 bases sitting between them. CDR1 MNHEY and CDR2 SVGEGT come from the germline V gene. This CDR3 has 13 amino acids. TCRdb passed the 5' RACE reads through MiXCR, listing each CDR3 protein once. The table lists around 960,000 distinct CDR3 sequences, about 12% of them singletons. In addition, the sample was reused for a study of yellow fever vaccine responses in identical twins.

The chain joins TRBV6-2 or TRBV6-3 to TRBJ2-7; D not certain. The sequenced sample consisted of PBMCs. The clonotype originates from a woman aged 18-29 years in good health. The CDR3 bases are TGTGCCAGCAGGGACCCGAGCTCCTACGAGCAGTACTTC. It is translated as CASRDPSSYEQYF.